The 12 T cell receptor beta chains below come from one sample, sequenced in a study of blood T cell repertoires in COVID-19. Assay: immunoSEQ multiplex PCR; the TCRdb copy retains only in-frame clones and omits some. The sample has about 140,000 clones, around 73% seen once. Input material: peripheral blood. All receptors derive from a woman aged 50 to 65 with active or convalescent COVID-19.

This clone was found once. The chain employs TRBV2 and TRBJ1-1; D gene uncertain. From germline, CDR1 is SNHLY and CDR2 FYNNEI. This CDR3 has 13 amino acids. Trimming took 4 bases from V and 2 from J, leaving 8 bases between them. CDR3 protein: CASSVFSNTEAFF. In DNA form, the CDR3 reads TGTGCCAGCAGTGTATTCTCTAACACTGAAGCTTTCTTT.

This chain uses TRBV19 with TRBJ1-4, with 8 bases lining up with TRBD1. The CDR3 length is 16 residues. Germline loops: CDR1 LNHDA, CDR2 SQIVND (reference sequence). V dropped 5 bases and J dropped 7; count of bases not matched to a gene: 12. CDR3 amino acids: CASSVTSGTGFEKLFF. CDR3 DNA sequence: TGTGCCAGTAGTGTCACCTCCGGGACAGGATTTGAAAAACTGTTTTTT. Together with reference TRBV19 and TRBJ1-4, the CDR3 gives the full variable domain: DGGITQSPKYLFRKEGQNVTLSCEQNLNHDAMYWYRQDPGQGLRLIYYSQIVNDFQKGDIAEGYSVSREKKESFPLTVTSAQKNPTAFYLCASSVTSGTGFEKLFFGSGTQLSVL.

This clone was seen once. The V call is TRBV7-2, the J call TRBJ1-1; D might be TRBD1 (5 bases). The V gene lost 5 bases and the J gene lost 5 bases, with 15 bases spanning the gap. Germline V gene lookup returns CDR1 SGHTA and CDR2 FQGNSA. The CDR3 length is 14 residues. This CDR3 reads CASSGGGVLTEAFF. CDR3 nucleotide sequence: TGTGCCAGCAGCGGCGGGGGGGTACTGACTGAAGCTTTCTTT.

This chain joins TRBV29-1 and TRBJ2-7; TRBD2 aligns across 15 bases. Germline CDR1 reads SQVTM; CDR2 reads ANQGSEA. V shed 6 bases, J shed 7 bases, and the junction held 1 base outside the gene matches. This CDR3 has 12 residues. This chain's CDR3 is CSVGTSGGEQYF. The CDR3 DNA reads as TGCAGCGTCGGGACTAGCGGGGGGGAGCAGTACTTC.

This clone was seen just once. Distinct nucleotide sequences in the sample also encode this CDR3. The chain couples TRBV7-3 to TRBJ1-2, with D possibly matching TRBD1 (5 bases). V lost 0 bases and J 5 bases, leaving 7 bases between the germline ends. This CDR3 contains 13 residues. CDR1 is SGHTA and CDR2 is FQGTGA in the germline V gene. The chain's CDR3 is CASSLTGGYGYTF. The CDR3 nucleotides read TGTGCCAGCAGCTTAACGGGGGGATATGGCTACACCTTC.

The chain combines TRBV30 with TRBJ2-5; weak D call: TRBD1 (5 bases). Trimming took 2 bases from V and 2 from J, leaving 21 bases between them. The CDR3 loop spans 17 amino acids. Germline CDR1 reads GTSNPN; CDR2 reads SVGIG (reference sequence). The CDR3, as DNA: TGTGCCTGGAGTTCCCGCGCGACAGCCTCTCAACAAGAGACCCAGTACTTC. It codes for CAWSSRATASQQETQYF.

The chain links TRBV18 to TRBJ2-1, with 8 bases identical to TRBD1. V gave up 3 bases and J gave up 8 bases; unmatched junction bases: 6. Germline V gene data show CDR1 as KGHSH and CDR2 as LQKENI. This CDR3 has 14 amino acids. CDR3 coding DNA: TGTGCCAGCTCACCCCGGCAGGGGGCCGATGAGCAGTTCTTC. This gives the protein CASSPRQGADEQFF.

The chain combines TRBV11-2 with TRBJ1-2; 7 bases match TRBD1. V lost 3 bases to trimming and J lost 0 bases; unmatched junction nucleotides: 1. Germline CDR1 SGHAT, CDR2 FQNNGV. CDR3 length equals 14 residues. The CDR3 sequence is CASSLGTANYGYTF. CDR3 coding DNA: TGTGCCAGCAGCTTGGGGACAGCTAACTATGGCTACACCTTC.

This clone has a single count. The chain carries TRBV5-4 and TRBJ1-1, with D possibly matching TRBD1 (6 bases). Trimming left V 3 bases short and J 5 bases short, with 11 bases between. Per germline, CDR1 SGHNT and CDR2 YYREEE (reference sequence). This CDR3 spans 13 amino acids. The CDR3 region has the DNA TGTGCCAGCAGCTATACAGGGTTGACTGAAGCTTTCTTT. It is translated as CASSYTGLTEAFF.

The genes are TRBV27 and TRBJ2-5, with D perhaps TRBD2 (7 bases). Per germline, CDR1 MNHEY and CDR2 SMNVEV (reference sequence). Trimming left V 5 bases short and J 2 bases short, with 18 bases between. This CDR3 contains 16 residues. The CDR3 loop reads CASSLGGAGLQETQYF. The CDR3 DNA sequence: TGTGCCAGCAGTCTAGGGGGGGCCGGCCTACAAGAGACCCAGTACTTC.

This clone was found a few times. The chain uses TRBV18 and TRBJ1-1; 8 nucleotides agree with TRBD1. The CDR3 covers 13 residues. Germline loops: CDR1 KGHSH, CDR2 LQKENI. V trimming: 3 bases; J trimming: 6 bases; junction bases outside the gene matches: 3. For the CDR3, the DNA is TGTGCCAGCTCACCTCCGGACAGGGCTGAAGCTTTCTTT. Translating it yields CASSPPDRAEAFF.

The chain links TRBV7-2 to TRBJ2-7; 12 bases match TRBD2. CDR3 length equals 16 residues. Unmatched junction bases numbered 8, after V lost 3 bases and J lost 5 bases. CDR1 is SGHTA, CDR2 FQGNSA, per germline. CDR3 sequence: CASSFRLAGGKDEQYF. The CDR3 DNA reads as TGTGCCAGCAGCTTTAGGCTAGCGGGAGGGAAGGACGAGCAGTACTTC.